Sequencing of this T cell receptor (beta chain) was carried out in a study of CD8 T cells in Susac syndrome. The control participants were healthy donors, and these controls were matched with respect to both age and sex. A quantity of about 0.5 to 1 ug RNA underwent reverse transcription using random hexamers. TCRdb re-called the immunoSEQ multiplex PCR reads through MiXCR, storing one row per CDR3 protein. The sample has about 69,000 distinct CDR3 sequences, just under 95% seen once. The CDR3 spans 12 residues. The germline V gene encodes CDR1 MDHEN and CDR2 SYDVKM. The V gene lost 6 bases and the J gene lost 0 bases, with 5 bases spanning the gap.

The sequencing input was CD8+ T cells from PBMCs. V is TRBV28 and J is TRBJ1-1; D is uncertain. The sequence was obtained from a human donor in good health. The CDR3, as DNA: TGTGCCAGCAGACTCATGAACACTGAAGCTTTCTTT. Protein product: CASRLMNTEAFF.